This is a list of T cell receptor beta chains from one sample in a study of OX40 agonist ivuxolimab in advanced cancers. Clones were sequenced by immunoSEQ multiplex PCR, and TCRdb holds only the in-frame ones, with some missing. The table lists about 32,000 clones, approximately 90% of them singletons. The sample consisted of CD4+ or CD8+ T cells sorted from blood, taken in a trial of the OX40 agonist ivuxolimab. These receptors were taken from an adult with an advanced solid tumor such as melanoma, head and neck, liver or kidney cancer. CDR3s include the opening cysteine and the closing phenylalanine or tryptophan.

TRBJ1-6,TRBV27,CATRLGPAHSPLHF
TRBJ2-7,TRBV4-3,CASSQDPPGQEGIEQYF
TRBJ2-3,TRBV5-4,CASSPALGGADTQYF
TRBJ1-4,TRBV13,CASSFAGTGDEKLFF
TRBJ1-2,TRBV29-1,CSVERTDSYGYTF
TRBJ2-3,TRBV19,CASSIEGTGSLTGTQYF
TRBJ2-7,TRBV4-1,CASSQDLGAPSYEQYF
TRBJ2-1,TRBV4-1,CASGRGGAPYNEQFF
TRBJ2-3,TRBV5-6,CASSSYTDTQYF
TRBJ2-4,TRBV21-1,CASSKVSQPGLTSNIQYF
TRBJ2-7,TRBV27,CASSQTLQLSYYEQYF
TRBJ1-5,TRBV5-8,CASSNGQGVQPQHF
TRBJ1-6,TRBV4-1,CASSAGQLLNSPLHF
TRBJ2-1,TRBV9,CASSGGWDNEQFF
TRBJ2-7,TRBV5-5,CASSPGTAYEQYF
TRBJ2-1,TRBV4-3,CASSQDRGLANEQFF
TRBJ2-7,TRBV19,CASSLTGSSYEQYF
TRBJ2-1,TRBV7-6,CASRRAGEQFF
TRBJ1-6,TRBV6-5,CASSWMNSPLHF
TRBJ2-2,TRBV7-9,CASSKDRVNTGELFF
TRBJ2-7,TRBV7-9,CASSLDGGVEQYF
TRBJ2-1,TRBV7-6,CASSELTSVQYNEQFF
TRBJ2-1,TRBV4-3,CASSQGSPSAYNEQFF
TRBJ2-1,TRBV21-1,CASSKVRGFSDEQFF
TRBJ1-1,TRBV5-4,CASSSGFEAFF
TRBJ2-3,TRBV5-5,CASSLPRVGTDTQYF
TRBJ2-1,TRBV9,CASSGSSGSSYNEQFF
TRBJ2-1,TRBV2,CASSVDYDIYNEQFF
TRBJ1-1,TRBV4-3,CASSQEGLANTEAFF
TRBJ2-7,TRBV25-1,CASIVRIHEQYF
TRBJ2-3,TRBV28,CASRGQGARTDTQYF
NA,TRBV9,CASSPIPTGYEQYF
TRBJ2-1,TRBV4-3,CASSQEAGGHYNEQFF
TRBJ2-2,TRBV19,CASSIGSTSGELFF
TRBJ1-1,TRBV28,CASSSGVNTEAFF
TRBJ1-3,TRBV7-9,CASSLGIPKNTIYF
TRBJ2-7,TRBV2,CASIRSRGQGAYEQYF
TRBJ2-3,TRBV7-9,CASRPLGSTDTQYF
TRBJ2-1,TRBV2,CASSENLSGAYNEQFF
TRBJ2-3,TRBV27,CASSPGTSLKDTQYF
TRBJ2-4,TRBV15,CATSLSRTGRNIQYF
TRBJ1-1,TRBV6-1,CASSPLTGPNTEAFF
TRBJ1-1,TRBV7-8,CASSPGMAGGTEAFF
TRBJ2-2,TRBV6-4,CASIVPFSNTGELFF
TRBJ1-2,TRBV21-1,CASSNPPAPYGYTF
TRBJ2-1,TRBV6-6,CASSYSKSGHYNEQFF
TRBJ1-5,TRBV25-1,CASSAGYSNQPQHF
TRBJ2-7,TRBV7-3,CASSLHGDFSYEQYF
TRBJ2-3,TRBV9,CASSGALSTDTQYF
TRBJ1-1,TRBV4-1,CASSQTLRNEAFF